This section outlines one T cell receptor (beta chain) sequence together with its context. Other DNA sequences from this sample encode an identical CDR3 as well. The source of the sample is a study of blood T cell repertoires in COVID-19. Whole-study context: Material from acute and convalescent COVID-19 was sourced from the United States, Italy and Spain. Sample material is recorded as cDNA or gDNA derived from T cells, B-cell-depleted T cells, or PBMCs.

Germline V lookup: CDR1 SGHNT, CDR2 YYREEE (reference sequence). This CDR3 comprises 12 residues. The V end was cut by 4 bases, the J end by 3 bases, with 8 bases between. Generated by immunoSEQ multiplex PCR, the TCRdb table keeps only in-frame clones and is missing some. The table lists about 160,000 clones, 82% of them singletons. The chain links TRBV5-4 to TRBJ2-7; the D is unclear. Sequenced input: peripheral blood. The origin of this receptor is a woman of 80 years or more with acute or convalescent COVID-19. As DNA, the CDR3 is TGTGCCAGCAGCCTGGGCGGCTACGAGCAGTACTTC. The encoded protein is CASSLGGYEQYF.